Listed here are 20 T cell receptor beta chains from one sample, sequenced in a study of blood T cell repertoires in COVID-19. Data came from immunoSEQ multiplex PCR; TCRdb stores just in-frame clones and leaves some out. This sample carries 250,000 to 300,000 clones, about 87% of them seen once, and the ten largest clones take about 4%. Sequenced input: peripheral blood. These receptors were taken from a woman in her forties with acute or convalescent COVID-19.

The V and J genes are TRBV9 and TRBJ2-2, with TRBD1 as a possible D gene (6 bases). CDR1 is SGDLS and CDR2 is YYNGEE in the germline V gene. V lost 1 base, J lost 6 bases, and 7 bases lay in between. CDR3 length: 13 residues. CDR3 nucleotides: TGTGCCAGCAGCGTAAGACAGGCCGGGGAGCTGTTTTTT. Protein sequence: CASSVRQAGELFF.

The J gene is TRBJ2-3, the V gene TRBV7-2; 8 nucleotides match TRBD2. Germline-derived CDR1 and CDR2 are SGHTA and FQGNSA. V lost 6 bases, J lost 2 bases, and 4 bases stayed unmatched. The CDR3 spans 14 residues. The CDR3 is CASRAGENTDTQYF. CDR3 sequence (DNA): TGTGCCAGCAGAGCGGGGGAAAACACAGATACGCAGTATTTT.

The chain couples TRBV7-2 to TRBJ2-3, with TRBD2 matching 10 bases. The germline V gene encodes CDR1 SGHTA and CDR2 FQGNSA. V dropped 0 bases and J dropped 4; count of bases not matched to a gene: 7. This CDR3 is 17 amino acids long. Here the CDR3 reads CASSLAGSSGGADTQYF. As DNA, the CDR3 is TGTGCCAGCAGCTTAGCAGGGTCTAGCGGGGGCGCAGATACGCAGTATTTT.

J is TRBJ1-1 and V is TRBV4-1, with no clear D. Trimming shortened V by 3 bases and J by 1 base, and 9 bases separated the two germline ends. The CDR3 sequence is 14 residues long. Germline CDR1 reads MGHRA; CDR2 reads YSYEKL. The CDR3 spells CASSQLPGNTEAFF. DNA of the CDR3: TGCGCCAGCAGCCAGCTACCCGGGAACACTGAAGCTTTCTTT.

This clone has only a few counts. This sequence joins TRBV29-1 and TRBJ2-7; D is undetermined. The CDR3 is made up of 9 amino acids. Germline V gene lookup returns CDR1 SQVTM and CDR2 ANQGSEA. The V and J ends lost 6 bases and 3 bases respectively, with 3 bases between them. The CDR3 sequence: CSVVYEQYV. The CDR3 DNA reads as TGCAGCGTCGTCTACGAGCAGTACGTC.

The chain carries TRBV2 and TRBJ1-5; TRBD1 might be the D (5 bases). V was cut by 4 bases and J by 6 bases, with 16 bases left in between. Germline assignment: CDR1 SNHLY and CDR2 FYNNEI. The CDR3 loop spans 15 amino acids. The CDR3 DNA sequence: TGTGCCAGCAGTGTAGGCAGGGAAGGAACTCAGCCCCAGCATTTT. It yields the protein CASSVGREGTQPQHF.

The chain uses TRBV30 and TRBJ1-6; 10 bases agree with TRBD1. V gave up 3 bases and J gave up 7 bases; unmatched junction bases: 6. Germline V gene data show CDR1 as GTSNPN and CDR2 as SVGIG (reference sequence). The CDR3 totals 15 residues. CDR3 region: CAWRRDRGTNSPLHF. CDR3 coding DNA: TGTGCCTGGAGACGGGACAGGGGAACAAATTCACCCCTCCACTTT.

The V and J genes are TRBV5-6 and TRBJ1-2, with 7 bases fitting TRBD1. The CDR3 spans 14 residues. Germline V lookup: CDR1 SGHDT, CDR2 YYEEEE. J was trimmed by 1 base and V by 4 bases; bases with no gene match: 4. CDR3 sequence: CASSVGDSNYGYTF. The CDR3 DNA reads TGTGCCAGCAGCGTAGGGGACAGTAACTATGGCTACACCTTC.

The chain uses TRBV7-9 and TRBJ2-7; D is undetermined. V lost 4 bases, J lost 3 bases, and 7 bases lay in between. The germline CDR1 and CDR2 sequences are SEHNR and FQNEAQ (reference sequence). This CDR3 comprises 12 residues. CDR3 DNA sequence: TGTGCCAGCAGCTCCATCAGCTACGAGCAGTACGTC. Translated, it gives CASSSISYEQYV.

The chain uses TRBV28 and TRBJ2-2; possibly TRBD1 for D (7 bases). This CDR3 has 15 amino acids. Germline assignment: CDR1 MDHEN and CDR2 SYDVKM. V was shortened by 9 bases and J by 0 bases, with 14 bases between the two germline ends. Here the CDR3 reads CASRAGQTNTGELFF. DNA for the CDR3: TGTGCCAGTCGGGCGGGACAGACGAACACCGGGGAGCTGTTTTTT. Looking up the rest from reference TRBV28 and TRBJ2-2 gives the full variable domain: DVKVTQSSRYLVKRTGEKVFLECVQDMDHENMFWYRQDPGLGLRLIYFSYDVKMKEKGDIPEGYSVSREKKERFSLILESASTNQTSMYLCASRAGQTNTGELFFGEGSRLTVL.

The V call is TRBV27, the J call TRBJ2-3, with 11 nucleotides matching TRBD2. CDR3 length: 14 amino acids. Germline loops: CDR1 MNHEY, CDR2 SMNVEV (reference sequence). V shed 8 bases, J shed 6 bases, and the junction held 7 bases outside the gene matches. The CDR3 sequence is CASGLAGGPDTQYF. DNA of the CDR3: TGTGCCAGCGGGTTAGCGGGGGGGCCCGATACGCAGTATTTT.

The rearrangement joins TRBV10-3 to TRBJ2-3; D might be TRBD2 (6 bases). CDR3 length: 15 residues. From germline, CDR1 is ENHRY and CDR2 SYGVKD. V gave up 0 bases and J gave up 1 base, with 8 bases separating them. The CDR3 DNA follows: TGTGCCATCAGTGAGTCTTCGGGAGGCACAGATACGCAGTATTTT. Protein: CAISESSGGTDTQYF.

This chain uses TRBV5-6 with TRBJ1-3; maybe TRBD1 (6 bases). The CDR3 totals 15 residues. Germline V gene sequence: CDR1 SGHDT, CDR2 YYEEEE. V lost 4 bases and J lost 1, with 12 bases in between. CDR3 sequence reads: CASSALQGSGNTIYF. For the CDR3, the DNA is TGTGCCAGCAGCGCCCTACAGGGATCTGGAAACACCATATATTTT.

CDR3 nucleotides: TGCAGCGTTTGTCCCACGTGGGCGGATACGCAGTATTTT. As protein: CSVCPTWADTQYF. The chain recombines TRBV29-1 with TRBJ2-3, with D uncertain. Deletions cut 5 bases from V and 6 bases from J, with 15 bases between. The CDR3 has 13 amino acids. CDR1 and CDR2 from the germline V gene are SQVTM and ANQGSEA.

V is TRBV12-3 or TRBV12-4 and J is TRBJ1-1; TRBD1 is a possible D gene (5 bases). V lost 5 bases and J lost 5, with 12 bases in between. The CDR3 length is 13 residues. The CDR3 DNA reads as TGTGCCAGCAGTATCCAGGGTGAAACTGAAGCTTTCTTT. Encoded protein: CASSIQGETEAFF.

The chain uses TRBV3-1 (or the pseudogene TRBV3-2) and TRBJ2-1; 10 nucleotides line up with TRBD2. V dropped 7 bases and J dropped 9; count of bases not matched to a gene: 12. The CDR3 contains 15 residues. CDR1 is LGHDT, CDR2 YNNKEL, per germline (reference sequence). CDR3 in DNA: TGTGCCAGCAACCCCGGACTAGCGGTTACTACTGAGCAGTTCTTC. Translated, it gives CASNPGLAVTTEQFF.

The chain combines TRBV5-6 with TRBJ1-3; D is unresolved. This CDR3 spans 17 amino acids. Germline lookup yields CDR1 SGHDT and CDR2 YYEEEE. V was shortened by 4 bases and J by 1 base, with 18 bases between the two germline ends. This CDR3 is CASSDPPRGLSGNTIYF. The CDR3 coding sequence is TGTGCCAGCAGCGACCCGCCCCGGGGTCTTTCTGGAAACACCATATATTTT.

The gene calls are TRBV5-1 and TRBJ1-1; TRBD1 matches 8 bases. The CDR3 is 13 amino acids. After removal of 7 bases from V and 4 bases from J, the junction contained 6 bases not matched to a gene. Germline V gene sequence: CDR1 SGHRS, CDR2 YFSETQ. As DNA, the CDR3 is TGCGCCAGCCGACCGACAGGGGCCACTGAAGCTTTCTTT. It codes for CASRPTGATEAFF. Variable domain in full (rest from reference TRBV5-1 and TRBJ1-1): KAGVTQTPRYLIKTRGQQVTLSCSPISGHRSVSWYQQTPGQGLQFLFEYFSETQRNKGNFPGRFSGRQFSNSRSEMNVSTLELGDSALYLCASRPTGATEAFFGQGTRLTVV.

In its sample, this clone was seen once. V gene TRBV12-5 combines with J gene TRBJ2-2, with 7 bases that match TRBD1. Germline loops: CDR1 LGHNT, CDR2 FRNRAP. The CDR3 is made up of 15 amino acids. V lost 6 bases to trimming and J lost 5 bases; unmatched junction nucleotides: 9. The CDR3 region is CASGQGQAWTGELFF. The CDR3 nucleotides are TGTGCTAGTGGCCAAGGACAGGCATGGACCGGGGAGCTGTTTTTT.

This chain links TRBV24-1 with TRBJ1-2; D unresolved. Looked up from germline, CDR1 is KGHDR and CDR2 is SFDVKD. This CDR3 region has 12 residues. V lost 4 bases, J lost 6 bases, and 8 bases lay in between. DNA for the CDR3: TGTGCCACCAGTGACCGACAAGATGGCTACACCTTC. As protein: CATSDRQDGYTF.